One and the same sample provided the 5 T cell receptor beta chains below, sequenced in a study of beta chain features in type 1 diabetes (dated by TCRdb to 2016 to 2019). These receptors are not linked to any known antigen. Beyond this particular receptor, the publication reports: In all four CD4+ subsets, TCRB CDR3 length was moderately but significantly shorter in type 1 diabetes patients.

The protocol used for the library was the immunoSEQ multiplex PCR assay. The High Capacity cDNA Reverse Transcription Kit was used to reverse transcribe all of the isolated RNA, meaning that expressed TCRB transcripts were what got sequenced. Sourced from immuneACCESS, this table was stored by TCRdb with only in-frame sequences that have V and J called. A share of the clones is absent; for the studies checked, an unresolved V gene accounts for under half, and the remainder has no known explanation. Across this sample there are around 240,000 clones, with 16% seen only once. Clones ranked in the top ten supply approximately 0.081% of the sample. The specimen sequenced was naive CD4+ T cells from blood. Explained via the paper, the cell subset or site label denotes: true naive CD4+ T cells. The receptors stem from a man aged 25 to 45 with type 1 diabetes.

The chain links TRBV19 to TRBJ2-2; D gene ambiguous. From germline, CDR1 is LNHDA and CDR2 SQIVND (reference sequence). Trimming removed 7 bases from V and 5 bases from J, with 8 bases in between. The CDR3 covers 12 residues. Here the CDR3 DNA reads TGTGCCAGTAAGGGCTTGACCGGGGAGCTGTTTTTT. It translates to CASKGLTGELFF.

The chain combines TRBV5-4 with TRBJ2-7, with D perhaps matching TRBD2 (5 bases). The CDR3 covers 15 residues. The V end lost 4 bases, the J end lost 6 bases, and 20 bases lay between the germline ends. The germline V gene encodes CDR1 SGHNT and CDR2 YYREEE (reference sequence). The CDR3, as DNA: TGTGCCAGCAGCCCTAAGGGTCTAGCTCTGGGCGAGCAGTACTTC. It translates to CASSPKGLALGEQYF.

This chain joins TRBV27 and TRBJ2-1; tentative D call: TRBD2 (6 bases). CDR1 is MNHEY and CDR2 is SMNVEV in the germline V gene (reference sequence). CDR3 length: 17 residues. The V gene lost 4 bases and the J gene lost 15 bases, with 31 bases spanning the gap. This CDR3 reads CASSSKRPDLRDLRRFF. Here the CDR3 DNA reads TGTGCCAGCAGTTCCAAACGCCCCGACTTGCGGGATCTCCGAAGGTTCTTC.

The CDR3 region has the DNA TGCGCCAGCAGCTCTCGAGGACTAGCGGGGGGCAATGAGCAGTTCTTC. The encoded protein is CASSSRGLAGGNEQFF. The J gene is TRBJ2-1, the V gene TRBV5-1; the match to TRBD2 covers 14 bases. Germline CDR1 is SGHRS and CDR2 is YFSETQ. The CDR3 covers 16 residues. After removal of 3 bases from V and 6 bases from J, the junction contained 5 bases not matched to a gene.

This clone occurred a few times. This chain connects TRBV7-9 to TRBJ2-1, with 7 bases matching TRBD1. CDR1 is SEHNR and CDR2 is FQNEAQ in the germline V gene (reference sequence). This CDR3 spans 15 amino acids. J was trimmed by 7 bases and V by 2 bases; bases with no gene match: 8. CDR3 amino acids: CASSLRGGEGNEQFF. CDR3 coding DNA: TGTGCCAGCAGCTTACGAGGGGGCGAAGGGAATGAGCAGTTCTTC.